Below, 27 T cell receptor beta chains from the same sample are listed, as sequenced in a study of T cells expressing NK-cell markers (dated by TCRdb to about 2020). Library creation used 5' RACE. These reads were obtained on an Illumina HiSeq 2000. TCRdb reprocessed the reads, so every CDR3 protein sequence counts as one entry and DNA is not shown. The table for this sample shows 400,000 to 450,000 distinct CDR3 sequences. The ten most abundant clones make up 7.3% of the sample. The sample taken for sequencing was blood T cells: a sorted CD56 or NKG2C T cell subset, CD4+ or CD8+ T cells, or bulk PBMC T cells (not recorded which). The receptor source for this set is a woman aged 18 to 75 in good health.

The V call is TRBV6-1, the J call TRBJ1-1; TCRdb calls TRBD1, which cannot be checked without DNA. CDR3 size: 15 residues. Per the germline V gene, CDR1 is MNHNS and CDR2 is SASEGT. The CDR3 sequence is CASSRNRVPNTEAFF.

V and J are TRBV28 and TRBJ2-7. This CDR3 region has 13 residues. CDR1 is MDHEN and CDR2 is SYDVKM in the germline V gene. CDR3 in amino acids: CASFEGNSYEQYF.

V gene TRBV12-3 or TRBV12-4 combines with J gene TRBJ2-5; no DNA is available, so the TRBD1 call from TCRdb remains unchecked. This CDR3 comprises 12 residues. The CDR3 protein is CASRTVQETQYF.

V gene TRBV29-1 combines with J gene TRBJ2-3; TCRdb's assignment of TRBD1 cannot be checked, as there is no DNA. Germline-derived CDR1 and CDR2 are SQVTM and ANQGSEA. The CDR3 is made up of 14 amino acids. Here the CDR3 reads CSAGTGGDTDTQYF.

The CDR3 sequence: CASSPQYSNQPQHF. The J gene is TRBJ1-5, the V gene TRBV11-2. This CDR3 contains 14 residues. In germline, CDR1 is SGHAT, CDR2 FQNNGV.

The V gene is TRBV5-4, the J gene TRBJ2-5; the D gene TCRdb calls, TRBD2, cannot be checked with no DNA. Germline V gene data show CDR1 as SGHNT and CDR2 as YYREEE (reference sequence). CDR3 size: 14 residues. The CDR3 region is CASSLGTSWETQYF.

The gene calls are TRBV20-1 and TRBJ2-3; TCRdb outputs TRBD1, but without DNA this stays unchecked. The CDR3 extends over 13 amino acids. Per germline, CDR1 DFQATT and CDR2 SNEGSKA (reference sequence). This chain's CDR3 is CSSRGGPIDTQYF.

The J gene is TRBJ2-1, the V gene TRBV6-9; with no DNA, the TCRdb D assignment of TRBD1 cannot be verified. The CDR3 covers 14 residues. Per the germline V gene, CDR1 is MNHGY and CDR2 is SVAAGI. CDR3: CADPRWSRPDEQFF.

CDR3 sequence reads: CASSRVAKNIQYF. V gene TRBV11-2 combines with J gene TRBJ2-4. This CDR3 has 13 amino acids. CDR1 and CDR2 from the germline V gene are SGHAT and FQNNGV.

The V and J genes are TRBV28 and TRBJ1-3; the D call of TRBD1 rests on TCRdb alone, since no DNA is present to check it. The CDR3 contains 16 residues. CDR1 and CDR2 (germline): MDHEN, SYDVKM. CDR3 residues: CASIPRTPYSGNTIYF. The full variable domain, completed using reference TRBV28 and TRBJ1-3, is DVKVTQSSRYLVKRTGEKVFLECVQDMDHENMFWYRQDPGLGLRLIYFSYDVKMKEKGDIPEGYSVSREKKERFSLILESASTNQTSMYLCASIPRTPYSGNTIYFGEGSWLTVV.

The chain joins TRBV7-2 to TRBJ2-5; TCRdb designates TRBD1, a call that cannot be tested without DNA. Germline V gene sequence: CDR1 SGHTA, CDR2 FQGNSA. CDR3 length: 14 residues. The CDR3 loop reads CASSFDGTFGTQYF.

The V and J genes are TRBV28 and TRBJ2-1; TCRdb designates TRBD2, a call that cannot be tested without DNA. Germline CDR1 is MDHEN and CDR2 is SYDVKM. The CDR3 loop spans 17 amino acids. The CDR3 reads CASSLAPGSGRGIEQFF. The full variable domain, its missing parts supplied by reference TRBV28 and TRBJ2-1, is DVKVTQSSRYLVKRTGEKVFLECVQDMDHENMFWYRQDPGLGLRLIYFSYDVKMKEKGDIPEGYSVSREKKERFSLILESASTNQTSMYLCASSLAPGSGRGIEQFFGPGTRLTVL.

The V gene is TRBV12-3 or TRBV12-4, the J gene TRBJ2-1; no DNA is available, so the TRBD1 call from TCRdb remains unchecked. The CDR3 is made up of 18 amino acids. The CDR3: CASSLLGGPHPTDNEQFF.

The rearrangement joins TRBV6-1 to TRBJ1-2; TCRdb designates TRBD1, a call that cannot be tested without DNA. Germline-derived CDR1 and CDR2 are MNHNS and SASEGT. The CDR3 loop spans 14 amino acids. CDR3 region: CASREWGQTHGYTF.

This chain uses TRBV20-1 with TRBJ2-7; TCRdb names TRBD1, which stays unverified in the absence of DNA. Germline loops: CDR1 DFQATT, CDR2 SNEGSKA (reference sequence). This CDR3 spans 15 amino acids. CDR3 sequence reads: CSAPSRGAGSYEQYF.

V and J are TRBV27 and TRBJ1-2. This CDR3 region has 13 residues. Per the germline V gene, CDR1 is MNHEY and CDR2 is SMNVEV (reference sequence). The chain's CDR3 is CASSLTMFYGYTF.

J is TRBJ2-1 and V is TRBV20-1; with no DNA, the TCRdb D assignment of TRBD2 cannot be verified. CDR1 is DFQATT, CDR2 SNEGSKA, per germline (reference sequence). This CDR3 is 13 amino acids long. This CDR3 is CSASPLVVIEQFF.

This rearrangement joins TRBV7-2 to TRBJ2-3; the TCRdb call, TRBD2, lacks DNA for checking. The CDR3 consists of 15 residues. Germline CDR1 reads SGHTA; CDR2 reads FQGNSA. CDR3 residues: CASSQPASGMDTQYF. Full variable domain (outside the CDR3, taken from reference TRBV7-2 and TRBJ2-3): GAGVSQSPSNKVTEKGKDVELRCDPISGHTALYWYRQSLGQGLEFLIYFQGNSAPDKSGLPSDRFSAERTGGSVSTLTIQRTQQEDSAVYLCASSQPASGMDTQYFGPGTRLTVL.

V gene TRBV20-1 combines with J gene TRBJ2-2; with no DNA, the TCRdb D assignment of TRBD1 cannot be verified. The CDR3 is made up of 14 amino acids. Looked up from germline, CDR1 is DFQATT and CDR2 is SNEGSKA (reference sequence). CDR3 region: CSARGGALTGELFF.

The chain joins TRBV5-4 to TRBJ2-1; TCRdb indicates TRBD1, and absent DNA this call remains unverified. Germline CDR1 and CDR2: SGHNT and YYREEE (reference sequence). The CDR3 contains 17 residues. The CDR3: CASSSPGHTPYYNEQFF.

The rearrangement links TRBV28 to TRBJ2-7; TCRdb outputs TRBD1, but without DNA this stays unchecked. CDR1 MDHEN and CDR2 SYDVKM come from the germline V gene. The CDR3 has 17 amino acids. The CDR3 protein is CASSSLGTGMAGGEQYF.

This sequence joins TRBV28 and TRBJ2-7; TCRdb's D call of TRBD1 is untestable without DNA. The CDR3 covers 16 residues. CDR1 and CDR2 (germline): MDHEN, SYDVKM. CDR3 region: CASRDHEQVPLYEQYF.

The rearrangement uses TRBV20-1 and TRBJ1-5; TCRdb selects TRBD1, and the lack of DNA leaves this call unchecked. Per the germline V gene, CDR1 is DFQATT and CDR2 is SNEGSKA (reference sequence). The CDR3 is 13 residues long. The CDR3 loop is CSAPGRINQPQHF.

The chain joins TRBV7-6 to TRBJ2-1. The CDR3 spans 12 residues. The germline gives CDR1 SGHVS, CDR2 FNYEAQ. CDR3 protein: CASSPVGSEQFF.

This chain joins TRBV18 and TRBJ2-7. The CDR3 extends over 14 amino acids. CDR1 and CDR2 from the germline V gene are KGHSH and LQKENI. CDR3 loop: CASSPPIMSYEQYF.

The J gene is TRBJ2-2, the V gene TRBV14. The length of the CDR3 is 12 residues. The germline gives CDR1 SGHDN, CDR2 FVKESK. CDR3 region: CASSPFVGELFF.

The CDR3 loop reads CASSPRQTSITGELFF. The chain employs TRBV27 and TRBJ2-2; TCRdb's D gene call, TRBD1, goes unchecked for lack of DNA. This CDR3 region has 16 residues. The germline V gene has CDR1 MNHEY and CDR2 SMNVEV (reference sequence).